Sequencing of this TCR beta chain was carried out in a study of PD-1 blockade in classical Hodgkin lymphoma. General observations from the study: The baseline diversity of complete responders showed similarity to that of newly diagnosed patients. CD4+ TCR diversity, unlike CD8+, climbed significantly by C4D1.

The time point is: cycle 4 day 1 (C4D1), after about 6 weeks of nivolumab. Every patient relapsed after autologous stem cell transplantation, and brentuximab vedotin exposure varied. About this clone itself: The target antigen is unknown.

Some clones are missing from TCRdb's copy, which holds only in-frame ones; the method was immunoSEQ multiplex PCR. The sample holds 80,000 to 95,000 clones, under 85% seen once. V lost 0 bases and J lost 0, with 3 bases in between. CDR1 SGHDT and CDR2 YYEEEE come from the germline V gene. CDR3 length equals 13 residues. This sample comprised peripheral blood mononuclear cells (PBMCs), obtained before the fourth cycle of nivolumab. This chain connects TRBV5-6 to TRBJ1-2; D not resolved. The TCR comes from a human donor with classical Hodgkin lymphoma. This CDR3 is CASSLAPNYGYTF. In DNA form, the CDR3 reads TGTGCCAGCAGCTTGGCTCCTAACTATGGCTACACCTTC.